This T cell receptor (beta chain) was captured by sequencing in a study of cytomegalovirus exposure and HLA in healthy donors. Turning to the study itself: Roughly 85 million unique TCRs from HLA-typed donors made up an early data release.

The PCR made use of 60 Vbeta and 13 Jbeta primers. Authors' analysis steps: Later reanalysis found 80 million or so unique TCR beta chains, 9 million to 12 million of them shared. Using immunoSEQ multiplex PCR, the repertoire was profiled, and TCRdb retains in-frame clones only, with some absent. From that table come the V and J calls and clone size; the DNA was used to work out D and trimming. The sample contains around 130,000 clones, about 69% of which appear only once. The CDR3 sequence is 16 residues long. Looked up from germline, CDR1 is MNHEY and CDR2 is SVGAGI. The V end lost 0 bases, the J end lost 1 base, and 13 bases lay between the germline ends. Study results and limitations: Indistinguishable V segments such as TRBV6-2 and TRBV6-3 were excluded. Most TCR beta V segments were productive about 87% or about 30% of the time in an earlier analysis.

This clone was counted a few times. The antigen remains undetermined. Sequenced: PBMCs. The chain recombines TRBV6-5 with TRBJ2-7, with D possibly being TRBD1 (6 bases). The sequence derives from a man aged 25-45 years in good health and CMV-seronegative. The CDR3 region has the DNA TGTGCCAGCAGTTACTCGACGACAGGCTCTTCCTACGAGCAGTACTTC. This codes for CASSYSTTGSSYEQYF.